A single sample gave rise to the 11 T cell receptor beta chains below, sequenced in a study of radiotherapy plus CTLA-4 blockade in lung cancer. Clones were sequenced by immunoSEQ multiplex PCR, and TCRdb holds only the in-frame ones, with some missing. The sample lists roughly 50,000 clones, about 86% occurring once. Material: peripheral blood, obtained from a patient treated with radiotherapy plus ipilimumab. These receptors were taken from a human donor with non-small cell lung cancer that progressed on radiotherapy plus ipilimumab. Some clones in this sample may be carry-over from other donors' samples.

The V and J genes are TRBV7-3 and TRBJ2-7; tentatively, D is TRBD1 (5 bases). This CDR3 is built from 14 residues. V dropped 8 bases and J dropped 4 bases, with 18 bases sitting between them. Per the germline V gene, CDR1 is SGHTA and CDR2 is FQGTGA. In DNA, the CDR3 is TGTGCCAGCTCAAGGGGCCCCGAGGCGTACGAGCAGTACTTC. As protein: CASSRGPEAYEQYF.

CDR3: CASSPLGGTYEQYF. The CDR3 DNA reads as TGTGCCAGCAGCCCTCTAGGCGGCACCTACGAGCAGTACTTC. The chain recombines TRBV13 with TRBJ2-7; no reliable D call. V was pared by 5 bases and J by 2 bases, with 13 bases between. Germline V gene sequence: CDR1 PRHDT, CDR2 FYEKMQ (reference sequence). This CDR3 has 14 amino acids.

The rearrangement joins TRBV2 to TRBJ2-3; 8 bases fit TRBD2. This CDR3 is 14 amino acids long. Germline CDR1 reads SNHLY; CDR2 reads FYNNEI. With 7 bases clipped from V and 4 bases from J, the junction kept 7 bases outside the gene matches. The DNA for the CDR3 is TGTGCCAGCAAGGGCGGGGGGAGGTCAGATACGCAGTATTTT. The encoded protein is CASKGGGRSDTQYF.

This clone has more than one count but fewer than ten. The chain recombines TRBV15 with TRBJ2-5, with 10 bases aligning to TRBD1. Looked up from germline, CDR1 is LNHNV and CDR2 is YYDKDF (reference sequence). This CDR3 has 17 residues. With V trimmed by 8 bases and J by 1 base, 13 bases remained unmatched. The CDR3 is CATGTGTGVNGQETQYF. Here the CDR3 DNA reads TGTGCCACCGGGACCGGGACAGGGGTGAATGGCCAAGAGACCCAGTACTTC.

The V call is TRBV2, the J call TRBJ2-5; 9 bases align to TRBD2. V lost 1 base and J lost 2; bases outside the gene matches: 8. Germline V gene data show CDR1 as SNHLY and CDR2 as FYNNEI. The CDR3 contains 17 residues. The CDR3 sequence: CASSEVATSGAQETQYF. In DNA form, the CDR3 reads TGTGCCAGCAGTGAAGTCGCGACTAGCGGAGCTCAAGAGACCCAGTACTTC. The full variable domain, completed using reference TRBV2 and TRBJ2-5, is EPEVTQTPSHQVTQMGQEVILRCVPISNHLYFYWYRQILGQKVEFLVSFYNNEISEKSEIFDDQFSVERPDGSNFTLKIRSTKLEDSAMYFCASSEVATSGAQETQYFGPGTRLLVL.

CDR3 region: CASSLAPDNYGYTF. The CDR3 nucleotides read TGTGCCAGCAGCTTAGCGCCAGATAACTATGGCTACACCTTC. The chain combines TRBV7-8 with TRBJ1-2; D ambiguous. The CDR3 spans 14 residues. Trimming took 0 bases from V and 1 from J, leaving 6 bases between them. Germline CDR1 and CDR2: SGHVS and FQNEAQ.

The V call is TRBV4-2, the J call TRBJ2-5; 8 nucleotides match TRBD1. The CDR3 covers 16 residues. Germline CDR1 and CDR2: LGHNA and YNFKEQ. The ends lost 0 bases at V and 4 bases at J; junction bases unmatched: 7. CDR3 coding DNA: TGTGCCAGCAGCCAAGAGAGCCAGGGGGCGGGAGAGACCCAGTACTTC. Its translation is CASSQESQGAGETQYF.

In this sample, this clone turned up once. This chain connects TRBV5-1 to TRBJ2-7, with a tentative D call TRBD2 (7 bases). The V end was cut by 4 bases, the J end by 3 bases, with 17 bases between. Germline assignment: CDR1 SGHRS and CDR2 YFSETQ. The CDR3 loop spans 15 amino acids. This CDR3 is CASSPDGGPYYEQYF. CDR3 DNA sequence: TGCGCCAGCAGCCCGGACGGGGGGCCGTACTACGAGCAGTACTTC.

This chain connects TRBV7-9 to TRBJ1-5; D call uncertain. The CDR3 sequence is 13 residues long. The V end was cut by 2 bases, the J end by 6 bases, with 8 bases between. Germline V CDR1 and CDR2: SEHNR, FQNEAQ (reference sequence). The CDR3 DNA reads TGTGCCAGCAGCTTACATGAGGTTCAGCCCCAGCATTTT. Translating gives CASSLHEVQPQHF.

The chain carries TRBV6-6 and TRBJ2-7; TRBD1 is a possible D gene (6 bases). The V gene's germline CDR1 is MNHNY and CDR2 SVGAGI (reference sequence). The CDR3 consists of 12 residues. V was pared by 6 bases and J by 6 bases, with 12 bases between. Written as DNA, the CDR3 is TGTGCCAGCAGCCACAGGGAAAGCGAGCAGTACTTC. This gives the protein CASSHRESEQYF.

The chain recombines TRBV29-1 with TRBJ2-4; D might be TRBD1 (6 bases). There are 13 residues in the CDR3. The germline V gene has CDR1 SQVTM and CDR2 ANQGSEA. Trimming stripped 3 bases from V and 7 bases from J, with 13 bases between. The CDR3 coding sequence is TGCAGCGTTGAGGGGGCTTTAAGGAACATTCAGTACTTC. It is translated as CSVEGALRNIQYF.